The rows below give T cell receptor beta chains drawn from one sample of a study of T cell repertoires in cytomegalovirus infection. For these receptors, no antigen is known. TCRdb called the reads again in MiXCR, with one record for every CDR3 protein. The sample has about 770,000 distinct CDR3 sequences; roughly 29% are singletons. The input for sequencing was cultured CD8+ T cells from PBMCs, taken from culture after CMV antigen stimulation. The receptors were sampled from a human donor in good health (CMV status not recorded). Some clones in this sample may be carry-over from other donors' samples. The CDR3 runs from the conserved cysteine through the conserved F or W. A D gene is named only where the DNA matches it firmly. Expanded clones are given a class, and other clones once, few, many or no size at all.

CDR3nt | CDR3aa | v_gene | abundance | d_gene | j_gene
TGTGCCAGCAGCTTAAAATCGGGGGGTTGGAACATTCAGTACTTC | CASSLKSGGWNIQYF | TRBV7-2 | many | TRBD2 | TRBJ2-4
TGTGCCAGCAGCACCATTCCCGGGACAGTAAATAACTATGGCTACACCTTC | CASSTIPGTVNNYGYTF | TRBV5-4 | . | TRBD1 | TRBJ1-2
TGTGCCAGCAGTTACCACCGGGACAGTTCTCTCTTCTCTGGAAACACCATATATTTT | CASSYHRDSSLFSGNTIYF | TRBV6-2/TRBV6-3 | few | TRBD1 | TRBJ1-3
TGTGCCAGCACCTTGGGGGGAACTAATGAAAAACTGTTTTTT | CASTLGGTNEKLFF | TRBV12-3/TRBV12-4 | few | . | TRBJ1-4
TGTGCCAGCAGCCTCGGGATAGCGGGGGCCTACGAGCAGTACTTC | CASSLGIAGAYEQYF | TRBV13 | . | TRBD2 | TRBJ2-7
TGTGCCAGCACGGGGGCAAGCTCTGGGGCCAACGTCCTGACTTTC | CASTGASSGANVLTF | TRBV4-1 | . | . | TRBJ2-6
TGCGCCAGCAGCTTGGGAATTACCTACGAGCAGTACTTC | CASSLGITYEQYF | TRBV5-1 | . | . | TRBJ2-7
TGTGCCAGCAGCGCAACCCACTACGAGCAGTACTTC | CASSATHYEQYF | TRBV7-2 | few | . | TRBJ2-7
TGTGCCAGCTATTCAGGGAACTATGGCTACACCTTC | CASYSGNYGYTF | TRBV2 | . | . | TRBJ1-2
TGTGCCACCAGTGCGGGGCCAAGGGACAATGAGCAGTTCTTC | CATSAGPRDNEQFF | TRBV24-1 | . | . | TRBJ2-1
TGCGCCAGCAGCCCAGACAGGGGTTTCGCCTACAATGAGCAGTTCTTC | CASSPDRGFAYNEQFF | TRBV4-1 | . | TRBD1 | TRBJ2-1
TGTGCCAGCAGTGAGACAGGGACCTACGAGCAGTACTTC | CASSETGTYEQYF | TRBV6-1 | . | TRBD1 | TRBJ2-7
TGTGCCAGCAGCGTAGGAATGGACCAAGAGACCCAGTACTTC | CASSVGMDQETQYF | TRBV9 | . | . | TRBJ2-5
TGTGCCAGCAGCTCATCGACAGGGAGGGATTCACCCCTCCACTTT | CASSSSTGRDSPLHF | TRBV7-9 | many | TRBD1 | TRBJ1-6
TGTGCCAGCTACACCACGAGTACACAAGAGACCCAGTACTTC | CASYTTSTQETQYF | TRBV18 | . | . | TRBJ2-5
TGTGCCAGCAGCTTCAGGGATCATACGCAGTATTTT | CASSFRDHTQYF | TRBV11-1 | . | . | TRBJ2-3
TGTGCCAGCAATTGGCTCGGGGGGGAGACCCAGTACTTC | CASNWLGGETQYF | TRBV5-5 | few | TRBD2 | TRBJ2-5